This TCR beta chain was observed in a study of Ad26.COV2.S vaccination and SARS-CoV-2 variants. The treatment was: around 19 received Ad26.COV2.S at low or high dose, single or two shots; 5 received placebo; per-sample allocation not given. Sampling was performed 63 days after the first vaccine or placebo injection. This clone was detected once. Its specificity is not known. The method was immunoSEQ multiplex PCR; TCRdb's version includes in-frame clones alone and lacks a portion of them. The data hold approximately 360,000 clones, with under 90% observed a single time. Whole-study results and caveats: TCR breadth and depth estimates may have understated total T cell responses.

Trimming at V came to 0 bases and at J to 4 bases, leaving 4 bases not matched to a gene. Germline V gene data show CDR1 as SGHRS and CDR2 as YFSETQ. This CDR3 is built from 15 residues. The material was peripheral blood, obtained in a trial of Ad26.COV2.S vaccine versus placebo. The TCR sequence derives from a person between 18 and 59 years old who received the Ad26.COV2.S COVID-19 vaccine or a placebo. The chain employs TRBV5-1 and TRBJ2-1, with 7 nucleotides matching TRBD2. CDR3 sequence reads: CASSLGAGAYNEQFF. The DNA for the CDR3 is TGCGCCAGCAGCTTGGGGGCGGGAGCTTACAATGAGCAGTTCTTC.